What follows is one TCR beta chain and its context. The specificity of this receptor is unknown. Base-call qualities are not available, and no considerably larger clone is one nucleotide away. V gives up 11 bases and J gives up 3 bases, and the segment between their germline ends measures 14 bases. The CDR3 sequence holds 12 residues, the cysteine and phenylalanine included. Here the CDR3 DNA is all that survives: 36 bases in frame from base 1. CDR1 and CDR2 are read off the germline V gene as SNHLY and FYNNEI. This entry comes from a study of tumor-infiltrating lymphocytes in primary liver carcinoma (dated by TCRdb to 2016 to 2017). A note on the overall study: Between late 2015 and March 2016, about five patients in China with histopathologically diagnosed primary liver carcinoma had their tumors surgically resected. Samples yielded roughly 3.65 to 7.13 million productive TCRbeta reads; read depth did not differ significantly between tissue types. A total of roughly 35 specimens from 5 patients underwent TCRbeta repertoire sequencing, comprising around 25 tumor regions, 5 adjacent noncancerous liver tissues and 5 peripheral blood samples. Reproducibility between technical replicate repertoires was high, with correlation coefficients above 0.98 and mean shared-clone rates near 0.89. The five patients had tumors staged T1-T3 N0M0, with maximum diameters ranging from about 4 to 11 cm. The study combined TCRbeta repertoire sequencing, expression microarrays and whole-exome sequencing across five regions of each liver tumor, with adjacent normal tissue and blood. Of the five patients, three men and two women aged 30 to 69 years, four had hepatocellular carcinoma and one had combined HCC and intrahepatic cholangiocarcinoma. The full study reports these points: Because only the TCR beta chain was sequenced and unpaired alpha chains were not captured, true repertoire diversity is likely underestimated. Pairs of tumor regions showed greater repertoire overlap (mean about 35%) than tumor-adjacent pairs (roughly 17%) or tumor-blood pairs (approximately 15%), which is consistent with antigen-driven expansion. Comparison of CD4+ and CD8+ T cell repertoires was precluded by the use of bulk unsorted samples. A significantly larger repertoire fraction was made up by the top 250 clones in tumors than in blood (p = 0.039). The study included only five patients, and the authors note findings should be validated in a larger study.

Blood RNA was extracted from unsorted whole blood using TRIzol reagent, and germline DNA was obtained with the DNeasy Blood & Tissue kit. Patients had chronic HBV infection and were treatment-naive at sampling. Before surgery, 4 to 5 milliliters of peripheral blood were collected into K2EDTA tubes. A constant-region primer and ProtoScript II reverse transcriptase were used to reverse-transcribe TCRbeta-specific cDNA from about 0.55 ug total RNA. Three nested multiplex PCR rounds, following a slightly modified ARM-PCR procedure, were used to build the TCRbeta libraries. The first two PCR rounds used multiplex TRBV1-TRBV30 forward primers with a Cbeta reverse primer, each for about 9 cycles. Sample barcodes and Illumina adapters were attached in a final 25-cycle PCR using Deep VentR polymerase. Before sequencing, amplicons of 200-500 bp were purified from gel using a QIAquick gel extraction kit. The TCRbeta amplicons were sequenced with 250-bp paired-end reads on an Illumina HiSeq 2500. Turning to the authors' computational methods: Reads were quality-trimmed with Trimmomatic v0.33, and paired reads were merged with FLASH v1.2.11 to recover full CDR3 sequences. MiGEC v1.2.1b assigned V, D and J germline segments to the rearranged TCRbeta sequences. Clonotype statistics and Shannon-Wiener diversity indices were calculated with VDJtools v1.0.0. To cut down on sampling bias, every analysis after diversity analysis relied on just the 250 most abundant clonotypes from each sample. TCRdb applied fastp at Q25 and MiXCR to the public reads, then kept only in-frame beta chains. Each entry merges the rows of one CDR3 protein and shows their most common DNA and genes. The V and J calls were determined by TCRdb, not by the authors. This sample has approximately 320,000 distinct CDR3 sequences in its table, and 50% to 75% of those were observed once. Jointly, the top ten make up about 17% of the sample.

This TCR was sampled from a woman aged 25 to 39 with primary liver carcinoma and hepatitis B virus infection. The sample comprised peripheral blood. The chain uses TRBV2 and TRBJ2-7; TRBD2 could be the D gene, as 6 bases match. The nucleotide sequence reads TGTGCCGTCCGGGACTTTCACTACGAGCAGTACTTC. This codes for CAVRDFHYEQYF. Reference TRBV2 and TRBJ2-7 proteins supply the regions before and after the CDR3; the full variable domain is: EPEVTQTPSHQVTQMGQEVILRCVPISNHLYFYWYRQILGQKVEFLVSFYNNEISEKSEIFDDQFSVERPDGSNFTLKIRSTKLEDSAMYFCAVRDFHYEQYFGPGTRLTVT.